A single T cell receptor (beta chain) is shown here with its context. The antigen is undetermined. Use of 60 Vbeta and 13 Jbeta primers characterized the PCR. Sequencing was performed with immunoSEQ multiplex PCR; in TCRdb, only in-frame clones are kept and a portion is missing. The table includes about 190,000 clones, almost 75% detected once. The data are from a study of cytomegalovirus exposure and HLA in healthy donors. Study conclusions and caveats: Association with HLA alleles at 0.05 false discovery rate was found for 15,000 to 20,000 TCR beta sequences in a later analysis.

This CDR3 has 13 amino acids. Germline CDR1 reads SGHAT; CDR2 reads FQNNGV. The chain uses TRBV11-2 and TRBJ2-5; D remains unclear. The DNA end is a closer match to TRBJ2-7, so the J assignment may be wrong. The sequencing input was PBMCs. This clonotype originated in a woman aged 30 to 39 in good health and CMV-seropositive. The CDR3 here is CASSFSPTYEQYF. CDR3 nucleotide sequence: TGTGCCAGCAGCTTCTCGCCTACCTACGAGCAGTACTTC.